This T cell receptor beta chain was recorded in a study of beta chain features in type 1 diabetes. Broader study findings: Resolution of whether HLA type affects TCRB rearrangement was not achieved here.

The V end lost 7 bases, the J end lost 6 bases, and 19 bases lay between the germline ends. The CDR3 is made up of 14 amino acids. The germline V gene has CDR1 SGHTA and CDR2 FQGNSA. This clone was found a few times. Antigen unknown. Every isolated RNA sample was fully reverse transcribed, so sequencing captured expressed TCRB transcripts. Sequencing used immunoSEQ multiplex PCR; TCRdb keeps in-frame clones, though not all of them. The table has some 300,000 clones, about 8.5% seen once. CD4+ naive, central memory, regulatory and stem cell-like memory subsets were isolated by sorting on CD45RO/CCR7/CD25/CD127/CD95/CD27. Sorted populations all had greater than 95% purity.

The specimen was central memory CD4+ T cells from blood. The source of this sequence is a woman aged 18-35 years in good health. The genes are TRBV7-2 and TRBJ2-7, with D possibly matching TRBD2 (6 bases). This CDR3 is CASTPRRGAVEQYF. The CDR3, as DNA: TGTGCCAGCACCCCAAGGCGGGGAGCAGTCGAGCAGTACTTC.